The rows below give T cell receptor beta chains drawn from one sample of a study of T cell repertoires in cytomegalovirus infection. These receptors have no identified antigens. One entry per CDR3 protein, called by TCRdb with MiXCR from the reads. The top ten hold about 14% of the sample, which has some 940,000 distinct CDR3 sequences, more than 25% seen once. Sample: cultured CD8+ T cells from PBMCs, taken from culture after CMV antigen stimulation. These receptors came from a human donor in good health (CMV status not recorded). Some clones in this sample may be carry-over from other donors' samples. Each CDR3 is given with its conserved first and last residue. Fields, in order: CDR3 protein, CDR3 DNA, J gene, clone size, V gene, D gene. The D gene is left open where the match is weak. Some rows mark clone size as missing; the rest say once, few, many or name a class of expanded clone.

cdr3_aa: CASSVDPLTGAHTDTQYF
cdr3_nt: TGTGCCAGCAGCGTCGACCCCCTGACAGGGGCACACACAGATACGCAGTATTTT
j_call: TRBJ2-3
clone_size: .
v_call: TRBV9
d_call: TRBD1

cdr3_aa: CASSRTGGEAYGYTF
cdr3_nt: TGTGCCAGCAGCCGGACAGGGGGGGAGGCCTATGGCTACACCTTC
j_call: TRBJ1-2
clone_size: few
v_call: TRBV7-9
d_call: TRBD1

cdr3_aa: CASSDRQGVPNEKLFF
cdr3_nt: TGTGCCAGCAGTGACCGACAGGGTGTGCCTAATGAAAAACTGTTTTTT
j_call: TRBJ1-4
clone_size: .
v_call: TRBV2
d_call: TRBD1

cdr3_aa: CASSGRDSNTEAFF
cdr3_nt: TGTGCCAGCAGCGGCCGGGACAGTAACACTGAAGCTTTCTTT
j_call: TRBJ1-1
clone_size: .
v_call: TRBV9
d_call: TRBD1

cdr3_aa: CASSQDATTGTDTQYF
cdr3_nt: TGCGCCAGCAGCCAAGACGCGACTACTGGCACAGATACGCAGTATTTT
j_call: TRBJ2-3
clone_size: few
v_call: TRBV4-1
d_call: .

cdr3_aa: CASSLEGYGGTDTQYF
cdr3_nt: TGCGCCAGCAGCTTGGAGGGTTACGGGGGCACAGATACGCAGTATTTT
j_call: TRBJ2-3
clone_size: .
v_call: TRBV5-1
d_call: .

cdr3_aa: CASSWGRGRGQPQHF
cdr3_nt: TGTGCCAGCAGCTGGGGTAGGGGCCGAGGACAGCCCCAGCATTTT
j_call: TRBJ1-5
clone_size: .
v_call: TRBV12-3/TRBV12-4
d_call: .

cdr3_aa: CASSLEVGQGPMNTEAFF
cdr3_nt: TGTGCCAGCAGTTTAGAGGTAGGACAGGGTCCGATGAACACTGAAGCTTTCTTT
j_call: TRBJ1-1
clone_size: few
v_call: TRBV12-3/TRBV12-4
d_call: TRBD1

cdr3_aa: CASTSGGGGYTF
cdr3_nt: TGTGCCAGCACCTCGGGGGGGGGTGGCTACACCTTC
j_call: TRBJ1-2
clone_size: few
v_call: TRBV12-3/TRBV12-4
d_call: .

cdr3_aa: CATTGGASYNEQFF
cdr3_nt: TGTGCCACCACAGGGGGGGCATCCTACAATGAGCAGTTCTTC
j_call: TRBJ2-1
clone_size: .
v_call: TRBV15
d_call: .